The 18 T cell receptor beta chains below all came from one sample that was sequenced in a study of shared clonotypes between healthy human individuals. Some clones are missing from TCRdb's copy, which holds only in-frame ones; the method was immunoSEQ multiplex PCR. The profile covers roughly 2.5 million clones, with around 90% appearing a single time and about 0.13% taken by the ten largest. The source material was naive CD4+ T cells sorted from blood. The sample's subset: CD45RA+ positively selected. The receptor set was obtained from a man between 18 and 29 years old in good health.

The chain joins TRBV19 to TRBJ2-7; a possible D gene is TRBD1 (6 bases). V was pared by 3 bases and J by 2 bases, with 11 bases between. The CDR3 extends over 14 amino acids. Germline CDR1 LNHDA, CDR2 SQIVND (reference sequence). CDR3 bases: TGTGCCAGTAGTATGCGGACAGCACCCTACGAGCAGTACTTC. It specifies CASSMRTAPYEQYF.

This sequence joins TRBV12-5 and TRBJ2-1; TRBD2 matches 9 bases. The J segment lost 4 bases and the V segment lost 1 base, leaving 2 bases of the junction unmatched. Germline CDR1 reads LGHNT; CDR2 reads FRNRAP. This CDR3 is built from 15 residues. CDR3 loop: CASGLGAGGYNEQFF. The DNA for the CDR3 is TGTGCTAGTGGTTTGGGAGCGGGAGGTTACAATGAGCAGTTCTTC.

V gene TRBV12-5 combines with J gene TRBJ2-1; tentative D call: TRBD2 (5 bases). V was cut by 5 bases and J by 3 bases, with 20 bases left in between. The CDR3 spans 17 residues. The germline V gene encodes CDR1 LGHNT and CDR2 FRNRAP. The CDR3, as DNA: TGTGCTAGTGGTACTCCCTCAAGTGACGGGGACTACAATGAGCAGTTCTTC. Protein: CASGTPSSDGDYNEQFF.

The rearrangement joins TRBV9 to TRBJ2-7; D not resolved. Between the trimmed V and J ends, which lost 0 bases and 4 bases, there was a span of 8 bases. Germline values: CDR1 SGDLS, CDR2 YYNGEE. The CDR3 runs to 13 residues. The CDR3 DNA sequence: TGTGCCAGCAGCGTAGCAATGGGGTACGAGCAGTACTTC. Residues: CASSVAMGYEQYF.

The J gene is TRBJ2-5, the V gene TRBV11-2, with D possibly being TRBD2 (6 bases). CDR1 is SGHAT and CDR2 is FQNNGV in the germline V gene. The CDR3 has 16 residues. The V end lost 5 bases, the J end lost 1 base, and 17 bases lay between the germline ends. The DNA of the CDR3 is TGTGCCAGCAGCACCCGAGAGCCCGGGGGCCAAGAGACCCAGTACTTC. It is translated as CASSTREPGGQETQYF.

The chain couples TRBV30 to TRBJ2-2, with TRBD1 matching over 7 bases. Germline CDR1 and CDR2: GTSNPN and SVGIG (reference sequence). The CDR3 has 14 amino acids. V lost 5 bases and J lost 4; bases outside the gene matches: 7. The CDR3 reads CAWVGQSITGELFF. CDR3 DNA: TGTGCCTGGGTGGGACAGTCGATCACCGGGGAGCTGTTTTTT.

CDR3 loop: CASSSRPSGGTGELFF. In nucleotides, the CDR3 is TGTGCCAGCAGCTCCCGGCCTAGCGGGGGGACCGGGGAGCTGTTTTTT. The V and J genes are TRBV7-6 and TRBJ2-2; 11 bases match TRBD2. Germline V gene data show CDR1 as SGHVS and CDR2 as FNYEAQ. The CDR3 spans 16 residues. J gave up 5 bases and V 4 bases, and 6 bases lay outside the gene matches.

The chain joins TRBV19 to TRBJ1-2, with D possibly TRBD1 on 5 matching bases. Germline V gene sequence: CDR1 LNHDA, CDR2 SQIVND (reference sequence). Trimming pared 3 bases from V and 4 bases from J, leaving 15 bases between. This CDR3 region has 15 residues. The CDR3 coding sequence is TGTGCCAGTAGTATGGAGGCAGGGCGAGGCTATGGCTACACCTTC. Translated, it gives CASSMEAGRGYGYTF.

CDR3 DNA: TGTGCCAGTAGTATGTCGAAAGAGACCCAGTACTTC. Translated: CASSMSKETQYF. The rearrangement links TRBV19 to TRBJ2-5; unclear D gene. The ends were cut back, 3 bases at V and 3 bases at J, with 5 bases in the middle. Per germline, CDR1 LNHDA and CDR2 SQIVND (reference sequence). This CDR3 spans 12 amino acids. Variable domain in full (rest from reference TRBV19 and TRBJ2-5): DGGITQSPKYLFRKEGQNVTLSCEQNLNHDAMYWYRQDPGQGLRLIYYSQIVNDFQKGDIAEGYSVSREKKESFPLTVTSAQKNPTAFYLCASSMSKETQYFGPGTRLLVL.

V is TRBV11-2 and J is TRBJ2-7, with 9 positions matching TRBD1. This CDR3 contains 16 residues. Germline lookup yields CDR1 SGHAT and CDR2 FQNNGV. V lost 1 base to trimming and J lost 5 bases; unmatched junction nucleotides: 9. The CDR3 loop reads CASSLVPGTGQHEQYF. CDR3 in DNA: TGTGCCAGCAGCTTAGTGCCAGGGACAGGGCAACACGAGCAGTACTTC.

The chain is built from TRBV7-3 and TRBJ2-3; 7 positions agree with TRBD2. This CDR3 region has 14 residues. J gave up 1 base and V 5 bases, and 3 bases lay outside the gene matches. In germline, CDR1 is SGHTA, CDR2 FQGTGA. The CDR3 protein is CASSGRGGTDTQYF. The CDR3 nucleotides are TGTGCCAGCAGCGGGAGGGGCGGCACAGATACGCAGTATTTT.

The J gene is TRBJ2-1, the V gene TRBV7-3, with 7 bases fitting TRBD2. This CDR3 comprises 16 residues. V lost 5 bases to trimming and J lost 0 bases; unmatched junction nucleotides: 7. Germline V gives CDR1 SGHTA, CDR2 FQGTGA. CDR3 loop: CASSTERGSSYNEQFF. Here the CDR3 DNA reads TGTGCCAGCAGCACCGAGCGGGGAAGCTCCTACAATGAGCAGTTCTTC. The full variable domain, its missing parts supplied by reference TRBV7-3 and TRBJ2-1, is GAGVSQTPSNKVTEKGKYVELRCDPISGHTALYWYRQSLGQGPEFLIYFQGTGAADDSGLPNDRFFAVRPEGSVSTLKIQRTERGDSAVYLCASSTERGSSYNEQFFGPGTRLTVL.

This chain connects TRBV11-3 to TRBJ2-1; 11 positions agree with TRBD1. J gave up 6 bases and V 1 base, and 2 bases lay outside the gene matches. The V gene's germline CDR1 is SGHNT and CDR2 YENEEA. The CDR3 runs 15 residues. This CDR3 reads CASSLVGTGGNEQFF. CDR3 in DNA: TGTGCCAGCAGCTTAGTAGGGACAGGGGGCAATGAGCAGTTCTTC.

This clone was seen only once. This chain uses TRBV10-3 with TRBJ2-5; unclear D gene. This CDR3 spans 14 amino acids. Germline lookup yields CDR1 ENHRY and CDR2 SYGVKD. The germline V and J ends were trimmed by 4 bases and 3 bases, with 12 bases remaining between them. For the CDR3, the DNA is TGTGCCATCAGTGGATGGGCAGAGAAAGAGACCCAGTACTTC. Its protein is CAISGWAEKETQYF.

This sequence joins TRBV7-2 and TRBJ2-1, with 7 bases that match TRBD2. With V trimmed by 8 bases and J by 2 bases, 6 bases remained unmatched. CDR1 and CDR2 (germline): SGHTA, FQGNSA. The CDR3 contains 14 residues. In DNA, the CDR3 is TGTGCCAGCGGCGGGAGTACCCCCTACAATGAGCAGTTCTTC. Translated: CASGGSTPYNEQFF.

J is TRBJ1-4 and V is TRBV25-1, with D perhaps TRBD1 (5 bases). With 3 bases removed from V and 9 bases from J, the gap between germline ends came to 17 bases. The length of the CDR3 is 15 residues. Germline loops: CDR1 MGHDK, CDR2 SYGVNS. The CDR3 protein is CASSDGREGRKKLFF. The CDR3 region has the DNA TGTGCCAGCAGTGACGGGAGGGAGGGGAGGAAAAAACTGTTTTTT.

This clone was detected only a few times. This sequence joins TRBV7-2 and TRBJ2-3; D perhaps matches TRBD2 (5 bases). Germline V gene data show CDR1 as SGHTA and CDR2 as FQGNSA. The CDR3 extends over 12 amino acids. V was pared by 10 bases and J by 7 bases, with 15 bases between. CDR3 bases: TGTGCCACCCCCGGAGCGGCATATACGCAGTATTTT. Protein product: CATPGAAYTQYF.

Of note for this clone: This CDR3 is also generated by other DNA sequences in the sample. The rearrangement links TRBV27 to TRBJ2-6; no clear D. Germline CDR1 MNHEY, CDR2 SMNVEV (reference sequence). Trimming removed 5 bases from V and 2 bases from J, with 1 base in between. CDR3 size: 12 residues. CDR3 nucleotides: TGTGCCAGCAGTCCTGGGGCCAACGTCCTGACTTTC. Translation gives CASSPGANVLTF.